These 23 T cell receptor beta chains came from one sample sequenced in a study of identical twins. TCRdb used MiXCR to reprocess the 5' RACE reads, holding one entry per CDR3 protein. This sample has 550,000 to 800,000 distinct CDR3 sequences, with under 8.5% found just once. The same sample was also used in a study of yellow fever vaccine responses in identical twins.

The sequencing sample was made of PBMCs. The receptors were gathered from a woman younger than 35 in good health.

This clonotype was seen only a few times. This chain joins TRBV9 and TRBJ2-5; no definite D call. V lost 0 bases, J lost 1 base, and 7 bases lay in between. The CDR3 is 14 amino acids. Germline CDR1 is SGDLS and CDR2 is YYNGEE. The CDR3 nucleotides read TGTGCCAGCAGCGTAGGCGCGACCCAAGAGACCCAGTACTTC. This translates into CASSVGATQETQYF. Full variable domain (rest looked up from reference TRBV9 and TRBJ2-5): DSGVTQTPKHLITATGQRVTLRCSPRSGDLSVYWYQQSLDQGLQFLIQYYNGEERAKGNILERFSAQQFPDLHSELNLSSLELGDSALYFCASSVGATQETQYFGPGTRLLVL.

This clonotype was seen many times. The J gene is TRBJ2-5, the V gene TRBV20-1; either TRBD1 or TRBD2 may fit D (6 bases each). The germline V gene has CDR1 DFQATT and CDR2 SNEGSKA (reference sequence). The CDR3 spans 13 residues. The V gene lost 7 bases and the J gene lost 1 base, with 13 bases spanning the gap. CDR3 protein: CSGQRGVQETQYF. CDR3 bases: TGCAGTGGCCAAAGGGGGGTCCAAGAGACCCAGTACTTC.

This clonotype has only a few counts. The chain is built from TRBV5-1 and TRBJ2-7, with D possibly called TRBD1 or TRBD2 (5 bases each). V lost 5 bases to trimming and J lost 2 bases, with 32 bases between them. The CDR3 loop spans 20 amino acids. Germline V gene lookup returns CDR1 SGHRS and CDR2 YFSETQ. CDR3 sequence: CASSRGPQLSIRVDTYEQYF. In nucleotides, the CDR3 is TGCGCCAGCAGTCGGGGCCCCCAGCTTTCGATCAGGGTCGATACCTACGAGCAGTACTTC. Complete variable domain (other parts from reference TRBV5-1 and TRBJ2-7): KAGVTQTPRYLIKTRGQQVTLSCSPISGHRSVSWYQQTPGQGLQFLFEYFSETQRNKGNFPGRFSGRQFSNSRSEMNVSTLELGDSALYLCASSRGPQLSIRVDTYEQYFGPGTRLTVT.

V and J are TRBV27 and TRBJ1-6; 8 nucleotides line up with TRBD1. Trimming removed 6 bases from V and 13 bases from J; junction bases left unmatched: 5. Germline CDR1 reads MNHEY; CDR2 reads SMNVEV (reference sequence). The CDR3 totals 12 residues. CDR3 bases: TGTGCCAGCAGGGACAGGGACAACCCCCTCCACTTT. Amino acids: CASRDRDNPLHF.

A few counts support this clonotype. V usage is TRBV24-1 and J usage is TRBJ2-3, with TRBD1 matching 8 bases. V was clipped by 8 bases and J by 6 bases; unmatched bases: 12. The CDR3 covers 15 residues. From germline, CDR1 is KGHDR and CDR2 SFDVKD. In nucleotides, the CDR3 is TGTGCCACCAACCAGGGGGCGAGTTTGTCGGATACGCAGTATTTT. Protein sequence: CATNQGASLSDTQYF.

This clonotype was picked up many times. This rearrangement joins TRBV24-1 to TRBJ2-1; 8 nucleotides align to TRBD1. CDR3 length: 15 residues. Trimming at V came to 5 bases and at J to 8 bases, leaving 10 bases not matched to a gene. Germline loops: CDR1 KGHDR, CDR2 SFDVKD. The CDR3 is CATSGQGSGSDEQFF. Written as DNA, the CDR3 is TGTGCCACCAGTGGACAGGGGTCTGGTTCCGATGAGCAGTTCTTC.

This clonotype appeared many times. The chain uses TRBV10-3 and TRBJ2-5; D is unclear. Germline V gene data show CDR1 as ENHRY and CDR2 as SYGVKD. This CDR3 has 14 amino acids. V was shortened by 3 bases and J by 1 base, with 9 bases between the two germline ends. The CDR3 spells CAISDGRAQETQYF. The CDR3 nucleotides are TGTGCCATCAGTGACGGACGTGCCCAAGAGACCCAGTACTTC.

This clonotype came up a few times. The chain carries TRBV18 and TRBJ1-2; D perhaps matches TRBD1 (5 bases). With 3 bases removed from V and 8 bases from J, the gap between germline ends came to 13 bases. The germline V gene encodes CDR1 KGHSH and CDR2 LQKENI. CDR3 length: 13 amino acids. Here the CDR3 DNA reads TGTGCCAGCTCACCCGGGGGATCGGACGGCTACACCTTC. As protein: CASSPGGSDGYTF.

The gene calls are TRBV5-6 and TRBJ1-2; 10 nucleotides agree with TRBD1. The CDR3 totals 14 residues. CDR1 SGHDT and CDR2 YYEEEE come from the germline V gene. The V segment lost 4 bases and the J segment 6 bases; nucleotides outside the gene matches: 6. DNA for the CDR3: TGTGCCAGCAGCCTCGACAGGGGGCCGGATGGCTACACCTTC. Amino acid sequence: CASSLDRGPDGYTF.

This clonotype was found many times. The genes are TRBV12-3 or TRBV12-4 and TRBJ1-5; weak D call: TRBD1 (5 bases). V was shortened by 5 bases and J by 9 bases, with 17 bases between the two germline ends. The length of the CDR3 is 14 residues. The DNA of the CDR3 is TGTGCCAGCAGTCCACAGGACACCTCAGGGCCCCAGCATTTT. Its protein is CASSPQDTSGPQHF.

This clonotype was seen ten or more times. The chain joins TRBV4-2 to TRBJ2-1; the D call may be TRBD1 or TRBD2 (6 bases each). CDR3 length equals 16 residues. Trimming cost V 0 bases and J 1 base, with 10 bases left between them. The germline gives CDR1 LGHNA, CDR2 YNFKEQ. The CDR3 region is CASSQDGGGSYNEQFF. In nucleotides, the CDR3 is TGTGCCAGCAGCCAAGATGGAGGGGGATCCTACAATGAGCAGTTCTTC.

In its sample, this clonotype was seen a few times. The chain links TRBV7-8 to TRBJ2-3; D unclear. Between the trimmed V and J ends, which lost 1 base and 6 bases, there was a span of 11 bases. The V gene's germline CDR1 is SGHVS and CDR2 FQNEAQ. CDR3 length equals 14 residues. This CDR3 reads CASSLGFTGDTQYF. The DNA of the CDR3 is TGTGCCAGCAGCTTAGGATTTACCGGGGATACGCAGTATTTT.

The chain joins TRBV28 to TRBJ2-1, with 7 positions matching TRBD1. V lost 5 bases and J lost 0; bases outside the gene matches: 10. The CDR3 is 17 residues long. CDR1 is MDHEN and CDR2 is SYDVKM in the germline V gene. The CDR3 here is CASSPTRTGSSYNEQFF. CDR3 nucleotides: TGTGCCAGCAGTCCTACACGGACAGGCAGCTCCTACAATGAGCAGTTCTTC.

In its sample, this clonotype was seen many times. The CDR3 loop reads CASSSGGNIYNEQFF. The CDR3 DNA follows: TGTGCCAGCAGCTCTGGGGGTAATATTTACAATGAGCAGTTCTTC. The gene calls are TRBV7-6 and TRBJ2-1; D could derive from TRBD1 or TRBD2 (5 bases each). The length of the CDR3 is 15 residues. V was trimmed by 4 bases and J by 4 bases, leaving 14 bases between them. Germline V lookup: CDR1 SGHVS, CDR2 FNYEAQ.

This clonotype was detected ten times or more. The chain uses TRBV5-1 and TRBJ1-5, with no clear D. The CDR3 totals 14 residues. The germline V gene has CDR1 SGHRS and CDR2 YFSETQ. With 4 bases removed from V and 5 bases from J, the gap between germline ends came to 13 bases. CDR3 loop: CASSPSPVDQPQHF. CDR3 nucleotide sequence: TGCGCCAGCAGCCCGTCTCCGGTTGATCAGCCCCAGCATTTT.

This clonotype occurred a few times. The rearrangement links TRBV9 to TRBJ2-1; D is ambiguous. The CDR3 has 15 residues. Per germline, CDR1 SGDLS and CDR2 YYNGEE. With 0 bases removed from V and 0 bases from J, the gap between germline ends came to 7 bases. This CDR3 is CASSVELGSYNEQFF. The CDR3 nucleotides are TGTGCCAGCAGCGTAGAGCTGGGCTCCTACAATGAGCAGTTCTTC.

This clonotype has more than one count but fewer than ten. This chain's CDR3 is CASSLLAGRYNEQFF. CDR3 sequence (DNA): TGTGCCAGCAGCTTATTAGCGGGCCGGTACAATGAGCAGTTCTTC. The chain couples TRBV11-2 to TRBJ2-1; 7 bases align to TRBD2. The germline CDR1 and CDR2 sequences are SGHAT and FQNNGV. The V and J ends lost 2 bases and 4 bases, in that order; junction bases with no gene match: 5. The CDR3 runs to 15 residues.

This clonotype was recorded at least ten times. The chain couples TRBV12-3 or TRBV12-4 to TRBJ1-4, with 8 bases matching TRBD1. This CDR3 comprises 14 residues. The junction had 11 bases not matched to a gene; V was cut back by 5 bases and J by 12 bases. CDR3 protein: CASSPKPTGGELFF. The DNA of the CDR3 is TGTGCCAGCAGTCCAAAACCAACAGGGGGAGAACTGTTTTTT.

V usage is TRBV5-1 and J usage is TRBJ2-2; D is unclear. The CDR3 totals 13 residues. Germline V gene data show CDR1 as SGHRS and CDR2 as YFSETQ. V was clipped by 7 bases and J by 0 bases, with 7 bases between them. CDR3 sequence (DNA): TGCGCCAGCTCGCATTCGAACACCGGGGAGCTGTTTTTT. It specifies CASSHSNTGELFF.

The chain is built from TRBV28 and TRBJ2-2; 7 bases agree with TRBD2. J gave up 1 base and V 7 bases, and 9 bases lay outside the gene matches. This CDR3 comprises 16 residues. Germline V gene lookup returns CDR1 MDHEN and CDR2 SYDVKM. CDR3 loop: CASKKGLAENTGELFF. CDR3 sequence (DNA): TGTGCCAGCAAGAAGGGGCTAGCGGAGAACACCGGGGAGCTGTTTTTT.

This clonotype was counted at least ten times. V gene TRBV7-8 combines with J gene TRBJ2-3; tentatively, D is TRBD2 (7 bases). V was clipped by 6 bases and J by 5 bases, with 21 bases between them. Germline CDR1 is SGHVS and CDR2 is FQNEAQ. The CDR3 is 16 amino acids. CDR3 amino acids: CASRRKGGAVVDTQYF. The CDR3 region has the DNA TGTGCCAGCAGACGGAAGGGGGGGGCCGTAGTAGATACGCAGTATTTT.

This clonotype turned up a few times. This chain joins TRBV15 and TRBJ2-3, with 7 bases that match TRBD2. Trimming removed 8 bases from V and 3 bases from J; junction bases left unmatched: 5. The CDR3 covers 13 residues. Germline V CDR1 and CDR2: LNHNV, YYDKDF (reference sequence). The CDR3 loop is CATRGSGTDTQYF. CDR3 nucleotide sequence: TGTGCCACCCGGGGTAGCGGGACAGATACGCAGTATTTT. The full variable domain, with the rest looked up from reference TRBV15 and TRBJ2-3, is DAMVIQNPRYQVTQFGKPVTLSCSQTLNHNVMYWYQQKSSQAPKLLFHYYDKDFNNEADTPDNFQSRRPNTSFCFLDIRSPGLGDTAMYLCATRGSGTDTQYFGPGTRLTVL.

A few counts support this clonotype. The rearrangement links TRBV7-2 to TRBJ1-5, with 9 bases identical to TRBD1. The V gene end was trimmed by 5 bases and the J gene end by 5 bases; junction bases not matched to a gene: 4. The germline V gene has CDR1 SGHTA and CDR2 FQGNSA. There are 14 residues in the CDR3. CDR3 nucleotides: TGTGCCAGCAGCCTAGGACAGGGGTATCAGCCCCAGCATTTT. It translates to CASSLGQGYQPQHF.